This T cell receptor beta chain derives from a study of T-cell reconstitution after alpha-beta-depleted transplantation in children. This CDR3 spans 16 amino acids. V was shortened by 6 bases and J by 0 bases, with 15 bases between the two germline ends. In germline, CDR1 is MNHNS, CDR2 SASEGT. Findings of the study overall: Diversity and T-cell counts at one year after transplant derived mostly from new T cells. TCRbeta diversity was high at day 60 in some patients (a result of surviving recipient T cells and thymic progenitors).

This clonotype was seen only a few times. Its specificity is not known. Unique molecular identifiers were incorporated during preparation of the TCRbeta library. From the PCR reads, TCRdb called clonotypes with MiXCR, one entry per CDR3 protein. The table records some 300,000 distinct CDR3 sequences, around 10% of them present only once. V is TRBV6-1 and J is TRBJ2-1; a possible D gene is TRBD1 (6 bases). Sequencing used PBMCs, obtained before TCRalphabeta/CD19-depleted stem cell transplant. The source of this sequence is a boy younger than two with acute myeloid leukemia, due to receive a stem cell transplant. CDR3 protein: CASSHSTGSSYNEQFF. The CDR3 DNA reads TGTGCCAGCAGCCATTCGACAGGCAGCTCCTACAATGAGCAGTTCTTC.